The 29 T cell receptor beta chains presented below share a single source sample, sequenced in a study of patients and donors after allogeneic stem cell transplantation. TCRdb itself ran the RT-PCR reads through MiXCR, one entry per CDR3 protein. Of 150,000 to 200,000 distinct CDR3 sequences listed, about 29% are singletons. The specimen sequenced was blood, either unsorted or a sorted T cell fraction (not recorded which). The receptor set was obtained from a human donor who was either an allogeneic HSCT recipient or a stem cell or donor lymphocyte infusion donor (not recorded which). It is not recorded whose cells these are; they may come from a transplant donor.

This chain links TRBV7-9 with TRBJ2-7, with 11 positions matching TRBD2. Germline CDR1 is SEHNR and CDR2 is FQNEAQ (reference sequence). The CDR3 is 13 residues long. After removal of 5 bases from V and 7 bases from J, the junction contained 4 bases not matched to a gene. CDR3 coding DNA: TGTGCCAGCAGCCCGGGGACTAGCGGAGAGCAGTACTTC. This gives the protein CASSPGTSGEQYF. Full variable domain (outside the CDR3, taken from reference TRBV7-9 and TRBJ2-7): DTGVSQNPRHKITKRGQNVTFRCDPISEHNRLYWYRQTLGQGPEFLTYFQNEAQLEKSRLLSDRFSAERPKGSFSTLEIQRTEQGDSAMYLCASSPGTSGEQYFGPGTRLTVT.

The chain recombines TRBV7-2 with TRBJ2-1, with D possibly being TRBD2 (5 bases). V was cut by 5 bases and J by 8 bases, with 19 bases left in between. Germline CDR1 reads SGHTA; CDR2 reads FQGNSA. CDR3 length equals 15 residues. Here the CDR3 DNA reads TGTGCCAGCAGCACCCCTCGGACTCTAGGCCATGAGCAGTTCTTC. Its translation is CASSTPRTLGHEQFF.

A few counts support this clonotype. V is TRBV5-4 and J is TRBJ2-2; TRBD1 or TRBD2 may be the D gene (5 bases each). V lost 0 bases and J lost 5, with 8 bases in between. Germline V gives CDR1 SGHNT, CDR2 YYREEE (reference sequence). The CDR3 has 14 residues. CDR3 sequence: CASSLAGSTGELFF. The CDR3 DNA reads as TGTGCCAGCAGCTTGGCAGGGAGTACCGGGGAGCTGTTTTTT.

The gene calls are TRBV12-3 or TRBV12-4 and TRBJ2-2; D uncertain. This CDR3 spans 16 amino acids. V was pared by 5 bases and J by 6 bases, with 19 bases between. For the CDR3, the DNA is TGTGCCAGCAGTCTAACACTCATGGCAACGCCCGGGGAGCTGTTTTTT. Its translation: CASSLTLMATPGELFF.

This clonotype was seen ten or more times. V is TRBV12-3 or TRBV12-4 and J is TRBJ2-3, with 9 positions matching TRBD2. The CDR3 extends over 16 amino acids. V trimming: 1 base; J trimming: 4 bases; junction bases outside the gene matches: 6. CDR3 protein: CASSLGILAGSDTQYF. The DNA of the CDR3 is TGTGCCAGCAGTTTAGGTATCCTAGCGGGATCAGATACGCAGTATTTT.

This clonotype came up many times. The J gene is TRBJ1-6, the V gene TRBV6-5; TRBD1 is a possible D gene (6 bases). V was shortened by 4 bases and J by 7 bases, with 11 bases between the two germline ends. CDR3 length: 14 amino acids. Germline CDR1 MNHEY, CDR2 SVGAGI. The CDR3 DNA follows: TGTGCCAGCAGTTTCACAGGGACCAATTCACCCCTCCACTTT. Translation: CASSFTGTNSPLHF.

This clonotype has at least ten counts. The V and J genes are TRBV29-1 and TRBJ1-1, with TRBD1 matching 8 bases. There are 13 residues in the CDR3. V was clipped by 7 bases and J by 2 bases; unmatched bases: 6. Germline-derived CDR1 and CDR2 are SQVTM and ANQGSEA. The CDR3 reads CSAGQGGNTEAFF. Here the CDR3 DNA reads TGCAGCGCTGGACAGGGCGGAAACACTGAAGCTTTCTTT.

This clonotype was seen more than once but under ten times. The rearrangement uses TRBV20-1 and TRBJ2-7; D tentatively fits TRBD1 or TRBD2 (5 bases each). V was shortened by 3 bases and J by 0 bases, with 15 bases between the two germline ends. The CDR3 runs to 15 residues. CDR1 is DFQATT and CDR2 is SNEGSKA in the germline V gene (reference sequence). This CDR3 reads CSASPLWGSSYEQYF. CDR3 sequence (DNA): TGCAGTGCTAGCCCCCTGTGGGGGAGCTCCTACGAGCAGTACTTC.

This clonotype was found once. The V and J genes are TRBV3-1 and TRBJ2-5, with TRBD2 matching over 15 bases. CDR3 length: 16 amino acids. CDR1 is LGHDT and CDR2 is YNNKEL in the germline V gene (reference sequence). The V segment lost 3 bases and the J segment 4 bases; nucleotides outside the gene matches: 3. Here the CDR3 DNA reads TGTGCCAGCAGCCAGAGGACTAGCGGGAGGGGAGAGACCCAGTACTTC. Its protein is CASSQRTSGRGETQYF.

The rearrangement uses TRBV6-5 and TRBJ2-7; 12 nucleotides align to TRBD2. Germline V gives CDR1 MNHEY, CDR2 SVGAGI. Trimming cost V 3 bases and J 12 bases; bases outside gene matches: 9. The CDR3 has 14 amino acids. CDR3 bases: TGTGCCAGCAGTTATCGTCGACTAGCGGGAGAAAGGTACTTC. It yields the protein CASSYRRLAGERYF.

CDR3 region: CASSSLRGIDTEAFF. In nucleotides, the CDR3 is TGTGCCAGCAGTTCACTCAGGGGAATCGACACTGAAGCTTTCTTT. The chain employs TRBV6-2 or TRBV6-3 and TRBJ1-1; TRBD1 is a possible D gene (6 bases). The germline gives CDR1 MNHEY, CDR2 SVGEGT. There are 15 residues in the CDR3. Trimming took off 4 bases at V and 3 bases at J, with 15 bases between the two ends.

Remarks on this clonotype: The DNA is omitted, as the CDR3 cannot be located on it reliably, and the CDR3 follows TCRdb's listing. The J gene is TRBJ2-1, the V gene TRBV28; the table's D call of TRBD1 was not tested on the DNA. Germline V gene lookup returns CDR1 MDHEN and CDR2 SYDVKM. 15 amino acids form the CDR3, both terminal residues included. This CDR3 is CASSFGPGGYNEQFF.

The chain uses TRBV9 and TRBJ2-1; D may be TRBD1 or TRBD2 (6 bases each). Between the trimmed V and J ends, which lost 0 bases and 15 bases, there was a span of 13 bases. CDR3 length equals 12 residues. Germline V gives CDR1 SGDLS, CDR2 YYNGEE. CDR3 DNA: TGTGCCAGCAGCGTAGATTATCGGGGGCCGTTCTTC. As protein: CASSVDYRGPFF.

V is TRBV7-2 and J is TRBJ2-1; 13 bases are shared with TRBD2. This CDR3 comprises 16 residues. Trimming took 5 bases from V and 4 from J; bases not matched to a gene: 5. Germline V lookup: CDR1 SGHTA, CDR2 FQGNSA. CDR3 in DNA: TGTGCCAGCAGCGAGACTAGCGGGAGGACTTACAATGAGCAGTTCTTC. It codes for CASSETSGRTYNEQFF.

There are a few counts of this clonotype. This chain uses TRBV20-1 with TRBJ2-3; tentatively, D is TRBD2 (6 bases). V gave up 0 bases and J gave up 0 bases, with 10 bases separating them. Germline CDR1 DFQATT, CDR2 SNEGSKA (reference sequence). The CDR3 spans 15 residues. The CDR3 nucleotides are TGCAGTGCTAGAGATTCTGGGAGGAGCACAGATACGCAGTATTTT. Translated, it gives CSARDSGRSTDTQYF.

This clonotype has ten or more counts. This chain uses TRBV29-1 with TRBJ1-1; the D gene is possibly TRBD1 (5 bases). The CDR3 contains 13 residues. V was pared by 6 bases and J by 0 bases, with 11 bases between. CDR1 and CDR2 (germline): SQVTM, ANQGSEA. CDR3 DNA: TGCAGCGTCGTACAGGTTCTGAACACTGAAGCTTTCTTT. It specifies CSVVQVLNTEAFF.

This clonotype was counted only a few times. The J gene is TRBJ2-3, the V gene TRBV5-1, with TRBD1 matching over 7 bases. Germline-derived CDR1 and CDR2 are SGHRS and YFSETQ. J gave up 5 bases and V 0 bases, and 3 bases lay outside the gene matches. The CDR3 consists of 14 residues. In DNA form, the CDR3 reads TGCGCCAGCAGCTTGGAAGGGGGCGAAGATACGCAGTATTTT. It codes for CASSLEGGEDTQYF.

This clonotype was observed a few times. Written as DNA, the CDR3 is TGTGCCAGCAGCGTAGCAGCGGGAGTCCGGGAGACCCAGTACTTC. Translation gives CASSVAAGVRETQYF. V gene TRBV9 combines with J gene TRBJ2-5, with 8 bases aligning to TRBD2. The CDR3 is made up of 15 amino acids. The junction had 6 bases not matched to a gene; V was cut back by 0 bases and J by 5 bases. CDR1 is SGDLS and CDR2 is YYNGEE in the germline V gene. Full variable domain (remainder filled in from reference TRBV9 and TRBJ2-5): DSGVTQTPKHLITATGQRVTLRCSPRSGDLSVYWYQQSLDQGLQFLIQYYNGEERAKGNILERFSAQQFPDLHSELNLSSLELGDSALYFCASSVAAGVRETQYFGPGTRLLVL.

About this clonotype itself: Lacking the conserved final phenylalanine or tryptophan, this CDR3 likely reflects a read error. The chain recombines TRBV29-1 with TRBJ2-7, with D perhaps TRBD2 (6 bases). CDR3 length: 12 amino acids. Germline V gives CDR1 SQVTM, CDR2 ANQGSEA. V lost 6 bases and J 2 bases, leaving 11 bases between the germline ends. Written as DNA, the CDR3 is TGCAGCGTCGGGACTGGAACCTACGAGCAGTACATC. Translated: CSVGTGTYEQYI.

This clonotype was seen more than once but under ten times. This chain links TRBV6-2 or TRBV6-3 with TRBJ2-7; 8 nucleotides match TRBD2. The CDR3 totals 12 residues. Germline loops: CDR1 MNHEY, CDR2 SVGEGT. The ends lost 2 bases at V and 6 bases at J; junction bases unmatched: 0. This chain's CDR3 is CASSYAGGEQYF. Written as DNA, the CDR3 is TGTGCCAGCAGTTACGCGGGAGGCGAGCAGTACTTC.

This clonotype was detected a few times. The V call is TRBV6-2 or TRBV6-3, the J call TRBJ1-1; tentative D call: TRBD1 (5 bases). V lost 4 bases and J lost 6, with 9 bases in between. The CDR3 is made up of 12 amino acids. Germline values: CDR1 MNHEY, CDR2 SVGEGT. This chain's CDR3 is CASSWGVSEAFF. CDR3 nucleotides: TGTGCCAGCAGTTGGGGGGTGTCTGAAGCTTTCTTT.

The chain joins TRBV14 to TRBJ2-2; D gene uncertain. The CDR3 is made up of 19 amino acids. V was shortened by 1 base and J by 2 bases, with 20 bases between the two germline ends. The germline gives CDR1 SGHDN, CDR2 FVKESK. The CDR3: CASSQGMFTPEYNTGELFF. The CDR3 DNA is TGTGCCAGCAGCCAAGGAATGTTTACACCCGAATATAACACCGGGGAGCTGTTTTTT. Based on the CDR3 plus reference TRBV14 and TRBJ2-2, the full variable domain is EAGVTQFPSHSVIEKGQTVTLRCDPISGHDNLYWYRRVMGKEIKFLLHFVKESKQDESGMPNNRFLAERTGGTYSTLKVQPAELEDSGVYFCASSQGMFTPEYNTGELFFGEGSRLTVL.

V and J are TRBV27 and TRBJ2-3, with 9 bases fitting TRBD2. The ends lost 10 bases at V and 1 base at J; junction bases unmatched: 3. Per germline, CDR1 MNHEY and CDR2 SMNVEV (reference sequence). This CDR3 comprises 13 residues. In DNA, the CDR3 is TGTGCCACGCGGGAGGGTGGCACAGATACGCAGTATTTT. This encodes CATREGGTDTQYF.

There are many counts of this clonotype. The genes are TRBV6-5 and TRBJ1-2; TRBD1 agrees at 11 bases. There are 13 residues in the CDR3. CDR1 and CDR2 (germline): MNHEY, SVGAGI. Trimming at V came to 4 bases and at J to 8 bases, leaving 3 bases not matched to a gene. The DNA for the CDR3 is TGTGCCAGCAGTTGGACAGGGGGCGAGGGCTACACCTTC. It yields the protein CASSWTGGEGYTF.

The rearrangement links TRBV11-2 to TRBJ2-4; D unclear. The germline V gene encodes CDR1 SGHAT and CDR2 FQNNGV. The CDR3 consists of 14 residues. Trimming stripped 7 bases from V and 1 base from J, with 11 bases between. This chain's CDR3 is CASNEFEAKNIQYF. CDR3 nucleotide sequence: TGTGCCAGCAACGAGTTTGAGGCCAAAAACATTCAGTACTTC.

The rearrangement links TRBV12-3 or TRBV12-4 to TRBJ1-1; 7 nucleotides line up with TRBD1. J lost 4 bases, V lost 5 bases, and 4 bases had no gene match. CDR3 length: 13 residues. The CDR3 DNA is TGTGCCAGCAGTCCCCGACAGGGCACTGAAGCTTTCTTT. Protein sequence: CASSPRQGTEAFF.

This clonotype appeared a single time. This chain links TRBV4-2 with TRBJ2-1; 12 bases are shared with TRBD2. The length of the CDR3 is 18 residues. The germline V gene encodes CDR1 LGHNA and CDR2 YNFKEQ. J lost 2 bases, V lost 1 base, and 6 bases had no gene match. The DNA for the CDR3 is TGTGCCAGCAGCCAAGGACTAGCGGGAGTTGAGGCCTACAATGAGCAGTTCTTC. Its protein is CASSQGLAGVEAYNEQFF.

The chain employs TRBV4-1 and TRBJ2-1, with TRBD2 matching over 8 bases. The germline CDR1 and CDR2 sequences are MGHRA and YSYEKL. Trimming cost V 3 bases and J 13 bases; bases outside gene matches: 2. The CDR3 runs to 11 residues. The CDR3 region is CASSQRGAQFF. DNA of the CDR3: TGCGCCAGCAGCCAGCGGGGGGCCCAGTTCTTC.

The V gene is TRBV6-5, the J gene TRBJ2-2; a weak D match, TRBD1 (5 bases). The V end lost 0 bases, the J end lost 2 bases, and 13 bases lay between the germline ends. CDR1 and CDR2 from the germline V gene are MNHEY and SVGAGI. CDR3 length equals 17 residues. The CDR3 spells CASSYSLHWGNTGELFF. The CDR3 DNA sequence: TGTGCCAGCAGTTACTCACTTCATTGGGGCAACACCGGGGAGCTGTTTTTT.